The rows below give T cell receptor beta chains drawn from one sample of a study of T cells in Graves' hyperthyroidism and ophthalmopathy. TCRdb reprocessed the multiplex PCR reads with MiXCR, giving one entry per CDR3 protein. The table shows about 400,000 distinct CDR3 sequences, with about 16% occurring only once. Sequenced material: blood. The receptors were gathered from a woman in her thirties with Graves' hyperthyroidism. Both conserved end residues are part of each CDR3. The D gene is left open where the match is weak. Only some rows state a clone size, as once, few, many or a class for expanded clones.

>TRBD1|.|TRBV29-1|TRBJ1-2
TGCAGCGTTGAAAAGCGGACAGGGATAGGCTACACCTTC
CSVEKRTGIGYTF
>.|.|TRBV12-3/TRBV12-4|TRBJ2-3
TGTGCCAGCAGTTTATTTACGCAGTATTTT
CASSLFTQYF
>TRBD1|few|TRBV7-9|TRBJ1-5
TGTGCCAGCAGCTCAGCCTCCGACAGGGGGCTTGTAGGTCAGCCCCAGCATTTT
CASSSASDRGLVGQPQHF
>.|few|TRBV5-6|TRBJ1-2
TGTGCCAGCTCGGCAGGGCACTATGGCTACACCTTC
CASSAGHYGYTF
>.|many|TRBV24-1|TRBJ2-2
TGTGCCACCAGTGACCACAGGTACACCGGGGAGCTGTTTTTT
CATSDHRYTGELFF
>.|few|TRBV5-1|TRBJ1-2
TGCGCCAGCAACTCCGGGACGGGGAACTATGGCTACACCTTC
CASNSGTGNYGYTF
>TRBD2|.|TRBV5-1|TRBJ2-7
TGCGCCAGCAGCTTCTCTTCTGAAAGAGCGGGAGGCTCCTACGAGCAGTACTTC
CASSFSSERAGGSYEQYF
>TRBD2|many|TRBV28|TRBJ2-7
TGTGCCAGCAGTTCCCGAGCGGGACCCGAGCAGTACTTC
CASSSRAGPEQYF
>TRBD1|many|TRBV27|TRBJ2-1
TGTGCCAGCACTCTTATCGGCACTCCTCGGGACAGCCTGTTCTTC
CASTLIGTPRDSLFF
>.|many|TRBV10-3|TRBJ2-3
TGTGCCATCAGCGGATATCGCACAGATACGCAGTATTTT
CAISGYRTDTQYF
>.|many|TRBV12-3/TRBV12-4|TRBJ1-4
TGTGCCAGCAGCCCCAGGGTACCAGATGAAAAACTGTTTTTT
CASSPRVPDEKLFF